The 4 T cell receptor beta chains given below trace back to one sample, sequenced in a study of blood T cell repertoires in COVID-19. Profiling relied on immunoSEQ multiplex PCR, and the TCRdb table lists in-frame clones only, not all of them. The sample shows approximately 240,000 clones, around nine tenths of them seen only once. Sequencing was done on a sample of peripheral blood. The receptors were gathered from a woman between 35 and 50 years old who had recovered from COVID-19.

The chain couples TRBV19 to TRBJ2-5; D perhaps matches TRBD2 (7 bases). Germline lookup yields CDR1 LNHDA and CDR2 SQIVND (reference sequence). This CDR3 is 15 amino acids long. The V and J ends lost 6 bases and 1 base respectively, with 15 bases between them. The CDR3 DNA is TGTGCCAGTAGGGTGAAGGGGGGGACCCAAGAGACCCAGTACTTC. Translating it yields CASRVKGGTQETQYF.

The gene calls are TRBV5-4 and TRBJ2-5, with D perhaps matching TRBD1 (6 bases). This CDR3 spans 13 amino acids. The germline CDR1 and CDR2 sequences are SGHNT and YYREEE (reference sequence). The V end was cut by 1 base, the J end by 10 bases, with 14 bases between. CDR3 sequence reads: CASSLNLVGHQYF. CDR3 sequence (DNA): TGTGCCAGCAGCTTGAATCTAGTGGGACACCAGTACTTC.

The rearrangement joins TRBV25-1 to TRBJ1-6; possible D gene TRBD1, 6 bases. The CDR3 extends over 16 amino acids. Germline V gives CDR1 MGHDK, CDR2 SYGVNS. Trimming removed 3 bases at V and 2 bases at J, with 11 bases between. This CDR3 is CASSDPDSTYNSPLHF. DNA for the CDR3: TGTGCCAGCAGTGATCCGGACAGTACCTATAATTCACCCCTCCACTTT.

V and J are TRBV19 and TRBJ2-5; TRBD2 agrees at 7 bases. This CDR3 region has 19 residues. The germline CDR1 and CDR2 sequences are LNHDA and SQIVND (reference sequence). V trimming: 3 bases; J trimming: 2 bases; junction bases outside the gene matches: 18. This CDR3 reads CASSISAGETRLSQETQYF. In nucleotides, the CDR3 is TGTGCCAGTAGTATCTCGGCGGGGGAAACCCGACTTTCACAAGAGACCCAGTACTTC. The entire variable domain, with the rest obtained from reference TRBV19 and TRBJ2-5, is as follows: DGGITQSPKYLFRKEGQNVTLSCEQNLNHDAMYWYRQDPGQGLRLIYYSQIVNDFQKGDIAEGYSVSREKKESFPLTVTSAQKNPTAFYLCASSISAGETRLSQETQYFGPGTRLLVL.